A selection of T cell receptor beta chains follows, all from one sample in a study of blood T cells in healthy people across ages. TCRdb re-derived calls from the 5' RACE reads in MiXCR, one entry per CDR3 protein. Of approximately 490,000 distinct CDR3 sequences in the sample, 24% were seen once. Another study also made use of these data, one on T cells of mothers and their children.

The sequenced sample was blood. These receptors all stem from a boy aged 5 to 17 in good health. The CDR3 runs from the conserved cysteine through the conserved F or W. A clone size is listed for some rows: how often the clone was seen (once, few, many), or a class if it is expanded.

>TRBV27|TRBJ1-4|few
CASRNRDREQNEKLFF
>TRBV28|TRBJ1-2|.
CASSSRLLTHYGYTF
>TRBV30|TRBJ2-3|few
CAWSRGQNTDTQYF
>TRBV27|TRBJ2-6|few
CASSSYGDRGVGANVLTF
>TRBV5-5|TRBJ1-2|few
CASSLPLTGTFYGYTF
>TRBV4-3|TRBJ2-7|.
CASSQDAVAGAEQYF
>TRBV7-9|TRBJ2-7|few
CASSLRLAESYEQYF
>TRBV7-9|TRBJ1-6|few
CASSPGQQDNSPLHF
>TRBV25-1|TRBJ1-2|few
CASSARHGYTF
>TRBV28|TRBJ1-4|few
CAREKSGTGPEKLFF
>TRBV12-3/TRBV12-4|.|many
CASSFWGNEQFF
>TRBV5-1|TRBJ2-7|.
CASSTPASPTYEQYF
>TRBV29-1|TRBJ1-4|few
CNVETGENEKLFF
>TRBV2|TRBJ1-4|.
CASSEAEGVEKLFF
>TRBV7-9|TRBJ2-7|.
CNTGETGEQYF
>TRBV12-3/TRBV12-4|TRBJ1-5|.
CASGHFGGAGNQPQHF
>TRBV15|TRBJ1-4|few
CATSRSRTLNGEKLFF
>TRBV10-3|TRBJ2-5|many
CAISGTDQETQYF
>TRBV7-2|TRBJ2-7|.
CASSPTSGQAYEQYF
>TRBV5-1|TRBJ2-7|many
CASSFDFYEQYF
>TRBV20-1|TRBJ2-7|few
CSARQDYEQYF
>TRBV7-2|TRBJ2-1|.
CASSLGSAISYNEQFF
>TRBV7-6|TRBJ1-4|.
CASSADSSEKLFF
>TRBV6-6|TRBJ2-7|.
CASSTERQVYEQYF
>TRBV7-2|TRBJ2-7|.
CASSLGPGLAGATGEQYF
>TRBV7-2|TRBJ2-4|few
CASSPRFTGVLNIQYF
>TRBV20-1|TRBJ1-5|.
CSATRGTGGDFSNQPQHF
>TRBV29-1|TRBJ1-2|.
CSVARDVSNYGYTF
>TRBV4-3|TRBJ2-1|many
CASSQSSLRRGMSYNEQFF
>TRBV20-1|TRBJ2-5|once
CSASEGGNRGRETQYF
>TRBV28|TRBJ2-1|many
CASSKTGTVYNEQFF
>TRBV20-1|TRBJ2-5|few
CSARGLWTQYF
>TRBV7-2|TRBJ2-7|.
CTSSAGTSGLLLSSYEQYF
>TRBV20-1|TRBJ2-5|.
CRARETQYF
>TRBV20-1|TRBJ2-7|.
CSAHLGGGYEQYF
>TRBV7-6|TRBJ1-1|many
CASSLVGGALDTEAFF
>TRBV7-9|TRBJ1-6|few
CASRPGRDNSPLHF
>TRBV7-9|TRBJ2-3|.
CASSWGLAGGPDTQYF
>TRBV28|TRBJ2-5|.
CASSPHGETQYF
>TRBV3-1|.|.
CASSQRGIDEQFF
>TRBV2|TRBJ2-7|.
CASSAGRSYEQYF
>TRBV10-3|TRBJ2-4|.
CAIRGETGDIQYF
>TRBV28|TRBJ2-7|.
CASSLEVRNGGAYEQYF
>TRBV12-3/TRBV12-4|TRBJ1-3|few
CAGSLGGSGNTIYF
>TRBV27|TRBJ1-5|few
CASWTGGQPQHF
>TRBV28|TRBJ1-2|few
CASRSGTVYGYTF
>TRBV4-3|TRBJ1-1|.
CASSHPGGSNTEAFF
>TRBV6-2/TRBV6-3|TRBJ2-1|.
CASRSSGKSTYNEQFF
>TRBV5-5|TRBJ1-1|.
CASSLARGHDTEAFF
>TRBV28|TRBJ1-3|.
CASSTNRFSGNTIYF
>TRBV28|TRBJ2-3|few
CASSLVRGIDTQYF
>TRBV15|TRBJ2-3|.
CATSRAGQAADTQYF
>TRBV24-1|TRBJ2-1|few
CATRGLRERELF
>TRBV11-2|TRBJ1-4|.
CASSFNRGRVDEKLFF